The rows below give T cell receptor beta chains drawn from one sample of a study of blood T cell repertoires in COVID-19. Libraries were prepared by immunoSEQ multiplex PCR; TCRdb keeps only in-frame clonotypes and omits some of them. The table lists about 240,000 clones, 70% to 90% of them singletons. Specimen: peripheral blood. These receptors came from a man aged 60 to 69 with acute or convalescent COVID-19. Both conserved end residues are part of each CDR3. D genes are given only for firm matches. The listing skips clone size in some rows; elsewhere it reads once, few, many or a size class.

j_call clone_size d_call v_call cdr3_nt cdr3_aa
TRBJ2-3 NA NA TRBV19 TGTGCCAGTAGTATGAGCGAGGCAGATACGCAGTATTTT CASSMSEADTQYF
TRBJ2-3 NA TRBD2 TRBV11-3 TGTGCCAGCAGCCCCCCGACTAGCGGGATAGGGGGTACGCAGTATTTT CASSPPTSGIGGTQYF
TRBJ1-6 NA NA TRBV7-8 TGTGCCAGCAGCGCCCAGTCCAGGGGATTATCACCCCTCCACTTT CASSAQSRGLSPLHF
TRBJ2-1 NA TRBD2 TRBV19 TGTGCCAGTAGTCTAGCGGGAGGCTGGGACAATGAGCAGTTCTTC CASSLAGGWDNEQFF
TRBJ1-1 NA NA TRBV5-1 TGCGCCAGCAGCGCTCAGACAGGGAACACTGAAGCTTTCTTT CASSAQTGNTEAFF
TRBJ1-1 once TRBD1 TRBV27 TGTGCCAGCTCGGACAGGGAAGGGGACACTGAAGCTTTCTTT CASSDREGDTEAFF
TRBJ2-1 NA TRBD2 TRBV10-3 TGTGCCGCCGGACTAGCGGGAGTTAATGAGCAGTTCTTC CAAGLAGVNEQFF
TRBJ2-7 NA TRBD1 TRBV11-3 TGTGCCAGCAGCTTAGAACAGGGGATCCACGAGCAGTACTTC CASSLEQGIHEQYF
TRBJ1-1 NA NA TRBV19 TGTGCCAGTAGTCCGAGGACAGAGAACACTGAAGCTTTCTTT CASSPRTENTEAFF
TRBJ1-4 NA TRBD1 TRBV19 TGTGCCAGTAGTATGGGGACAGATGAAAAACTGTTTTTT CASSMGTDEKLFF